The next 32 T cell receptor beta chains were all read from a single sample in a study of blood T cell repertoires in COVID-19. Assay: immunoSEQ multiplex PCR; the TCRdb copy retains only in-frame clones and omits some. The repertoire holds approximately 250,000 clones, with 75% to 90% as singletons. The specimen was peripheral blood. Receptors were obtained from a man aged 25-40 years who had recovered from COVID-19.

This sequence joins TRBV7-9 and TRBJ2-7, with 7 bases lining up with TRBD1. This CDR3 spans 18 amino acids. Trimming at V came to 1 base and at J to 3 bases, leaving 15 bases not matched to a gene. Germline-derived CDR1 and CDR2 are SEHNR and FQNEAQ (reference sequence). In DNA form, the CDR3 reads TGTGCCAGCAGCTTAGTCGAGGGGGCTTTACGACCGCACTACGAGCAGTACTTC. It codes for CASSLVEGALRPHYEQYF.

The gene calls are TRBV6-1 and TRBJ2-7; no definite D call. The ends were cut back, 3 bases at V and 3 bases at J, with 12 bases in the middle. CDR1 MNHNS and CDR2 SASEGT come from the germline V gene. This CDR3 is 14 amino acids long. The CDR3 spells CASSEIPTSYEQYF. The CDR3, as DNA: TGTGCCAGCAGTGAGATACCGACAAGCTACGAGCAGTACTTC.

The J gene is TRBJ2-1, the V gene TRBV5-8; 11 nucleotides match TRBD2. Germline V gene data show CDR1 as SGHTS and CDR2 as YDEGEE. Unmatched junction bases numbered 6, after V lost 5 bases and J lost 8 bases. This CDR3 spans 14 amino acids. The CDR3 sequence: CASSLLAGVYEQFF. CDR3 nucleotide sequence: TGTGCCAGCAGTTTACTAGCGGGGGTCTATGAGCAGTTCTTC.

The V call is TRBV19, the J call TRBJ1-2, with 9 bases matching TRBD1. The CDR3 is made up of 18 amino acids. V was clipped by 6 bases and J by 1 base; unmatched bases: 15. Germline V CDR1 and CDR2: LNHDA, SQIVND (reference sequence). The CDR3 loop reads CASRLSGQGWTFNYGYTF. CDR3 DNA: TGTGCCAGTAGACTTTCGGGACAGGGTTGGACGTTTAACTATGGCTACACCTTC. Drawing the rest from reference TRBV19 and TRBJ1-2, the complete variable domain is DGGITQSPKYLFRKEGQNVTLSCEQNLNHDAMYWYRQDPGQGLRLIYYSQIVNDFQKGDIAEGYSVSREKKESFPLTVTSAQKNPTAFYLCASRLSGQGWTFNYGYTFGSGTRLTVV.

The chain links TRBV10-3 to TRBJ2-7; TRBD1 matches 9 bases. The germline V gene encodes CDR1 ENHRY and CDR2 SYGVKD. The CDR3 is made up of 14 amino acids. V gave up 7 bases and J gave up 0 bases; unmatched junction bases: 4. CDR3 amino acids: CAINPGQGSYEQYF. CDR3 DNA: TGTGCCATCAACCCGGGACAGGGCTCCTACGAGCAGTACTTC.

The chain couples TRBV10-3 to TRBJ1-1; TRBD1 matches 8 bases. Germline values: CDR1 ENHRY, CDR2 SYGVKD. Germline trimming cut 6 bases from V and 3 bases from J; bases unmatched to any gene: 6. CDR3 size: 14 residues. The CDR3 nucleotides read TGTGCCATCAGGACAGGGGCAAGGGACACTGAAGCTTTCTTT. Protein sequence: CAIRTGARDTEAFF.

In this sample, this clone turned up once. This chain uses TRBV5-4 with TRBJ2-5; D unclear. This CDR3 spans 14 amino acids. V was pared by 0 bases and J by 2 bases, with 8 bases between. Germline V lookup: CDR1 SGHNT, CDR2 YYREEE (reference sequence). This CDR3 reads CASSLGIAQETQYF. DNA of the CDR3: TGTGCCAGCAGCTTGGGGATAGCACAAGAGACCCAGTACTTC.

Here the CDR3 DNA reads TGTGCTAGTGGCTGGGACACCACCGGGGAGCTGTTTTTT. This gives the protein CASGWDTTGELFF. J is TRBJ2-2 and V is TRBV12-5; D might be TRBD1 (6 bases). The CDR3 contains 13 residues. The germline gives CDR1 LGHNT, CDR2 FRNRAP. V dropped 6 bases and J dropped 4 bases, with 9 bases sitting between them.

This chain uses TRBV10-3 with TRBJ2-7; 9 bases match TRBD2. Unmatched junction bases numbered 6, after V lost 3 bases and J lost 3 bases. Germline CDR1 is ENHRY and CDR2 is SYGVKD. There are 15 residues in the CDR3. The CDR3 protein is CAISEGGGGVYEQYF. The CDR3 region has the DNA TGTGCCATCAGTGAAGGCGGGGGGGGCGTCTACGAGCAGTACTTC.

The chain's CDR3 is CSVGTQGGYTF. The CDR3 bases are TGCAGCGTGGGGACACAGGGTGGCTACACCTTC. The chain has TRBV29-1 and TRBJ1-2, with D perhaps TRBD1 (6 bases). The CDR3 totals 11 residues. The germline V gene encodes CDR1 SQVTM and CDR2 ANQGSEA. V was shortened by 6 bases and J by 7 bases, with 12 bases between the two germline ends.

J is TRBJ2-2 and V is TRBV9; TRBD1 is a possible D gene (5 bases). The ends were cut back, 0 bases at V and 0 bases at J, with 12 bases in the middle. This CDR3 is 17 amino acids long. The V gene's germline CDR1 is SGDLS and CDR2 YYNGEE. CDR3 bases: TGTGCCAGCAGCGTAGATACGGTGACAGCGAACACCGGGGAGCTGTTTTTT. The encoded protein is CASSVDTVTANTGELFF.

This chain joins TRBV6-2 or TRBV6-3 and TRBJ2-1, with no clear D. Per the germline V gene, CDR1 is MNHEY and CDR2 is SVGEGT. V gave up 6 bases and J gave up 4 bases, with 7 bases separating them. The CDR3 runs to 12 residues. This CDR3 is CASSPLYNEQFF. The DNA of the CDR3 is TGTGCCAGCAGCCCACTTTACAATGAGCAGTTCTTC.

This clone was detected once. This sequence joins TRBV7-2 and TRBJ1-2; D gene uncertain. The germline V gene encodes CDR1 SGHTA and CDR2 FQGNSA. V lost 4 bases to trimming and J lost 8 bases, with 11 bases between them. The CDR3 is 12 residues long. CDR3 in DNA: TGTGCCAGCAGCTCCGCCCCCAGGGGCTACACCTTC. It is translated as CASSSAPRGYTF.

The chain has TRBV19 and TRBJ1-1, with a weak D call TRBD1 (6 bases). V was cut by 3 bases and J by 8 bases, with 13 bases left in between. Germline CDR1 LNHDA, CDR2 SQIVND (reference sequence). The length of the CDR3 is 13 residues. The CDR3 sequence is CASSMGGQLEAFF. CDR3 coding DNA: TGTGCCAGTAGTATGGGCGGACAGCTCGAAGCTTTCTTT.

The chain has TRBV5-1 and TRBJ2-3, with 15 bases identical to TRBD2. This CDR3 is built from 17 residues. Germline V CDR1 and CDR2: SGHRS, YFSETQ. V trimming: 4 bases; J trimming: 2 bases; junction bases outside the gene matches: 5. This CDR3 is CASSTGTSGGYTDTQYF. Here the CDR3 DNA reads TGCGCCAGCAGCACCGGGACTAGCGGGGGGTACACAGATACGCAGTATTTT.

CDR3 residues: CASSPREGSVGANVLTF. The CDR3 DNA is TGTGCCAGCTCACCGCGGGAGGGGAGTGTGGGGGCCAACGTCCTGACTTTC. The rearrangement links TRBV18 to TRBJ2-6, with TRBD2 identical over 9 bases. V lost 3 bases and J lost 4; bases outside the gene matches: 7. The CDR3 loop spans 17 amino acids. In germline, CDR1 is KGHSH, CDR2 LQKENI. Filled out from reference TRBV18 and TRBJ2-6, the complete variable domain reads NAGVMQNPRHLVRRRGQEARLRCSPMKGHSHVYWYRQLPEEGLKFMVYLQKENIIDESGMPKERFSAEFPKEGPSILRIQQVVRGDSAAYFCASSPREGSVGANVLTFGAGSRLTVL.

In its sample, this clone was seen a few times. The chain joins TRBV29-1 to TRBJ1-4; 10 bases match TRBD1. Germline V gives CDR1 SQVTM, CDR2 ANQGSEA. The CDR3 is 19 amino acids. The V and J ends lost 8 bases and 3 bases, in that order; junction bases with no gene match: 21. CDR3 sequence reads: CSPPGTGAIPFLANEKLFF. CDR3 nucleotide sequence: TGCAGCCCTCCCGGGACAGGGGCGATACCCTTTCTGGCTAATGAAAAACTGTTTTTT.

The genes are TRBV18 and TRBJ1-5, with unresolved D. Per germline, CDR1 KGHSH and CDR2 LQKENI. The CDR3 has 13 residues. The ends were cut back, 0 bases at V and 4 bases at J, with 4 bases in the middle. The CDR3 sequence is CASSPPENQPQHF. In nucleotides, the CDR3 is TGTGCCAGCTCACCACCAGAGAATCAGCCCCAGCATTTT.

Written as DNA, the CDR3 is TGTGCCAGCAGCTTAGACCCACAGGGCTATGGCTACACCTTC. Translating it yields CASSLDPQGYGYTF. This chain uses TRBV11-2 with TRBJ1-2, with D perhaps TRBD1 (6 bases). Germline V gene sequence: CDR1 SGHAT, CDR2 FQNNGV. Trimming pared 0 bases from V and 4 bases from J, leaving 9 bases between. The CDR3 spans 14 residues.

The chain recombines TRBV7-9 with TRBJ2-3; D perhaps matches TRBD2 (5 bases). Germline CDR1 is SEHNR and CDR2 is FQNEAQ (reference sequence). CDR3 length: 15 amino acids. Deletions cut 6 bases from V and 2 bases from J, with 15 bases between. The CDR3 nucleotides are TGTGCCAGCAGTACGACACGGGGTTACACAGATACGCAGTATTTT. The encoded protein is CASSTTRGYTDTQYF.

The chain carries TRBV29-1 and TRBJ1-2, with D unclear. The CDR3 sequence is 14 residues long. The V end was cut by 4 bases, the J end by 9 bases, with 21 bases between. Germline V gene lookup returns CDR1 SQVTM and CDR2 ANQGSEA. This CDR3 is CSVGTNRGRERYTF. In nucleotides, the CDR3 is TGCAGCGTTGGGACCAACCGGGGTAGGGAACGCTACACCTTC.

The rearrangement uses TRBV10-1 and TRBJ2-2, with 9 bases fitting TRBD1. The CDR3 covers 13 residues. Germline-derived CDR1 and CDR2 are WNHNN and SYGVQD (reference sequence). Germline trimming cut 10 bases from V and 6 bases from J; bases unmatched to any gene: 6. The CDR3 DNA reads as TGCGCCACGACAGGGGGGTTTCCCGGGGAGCTGTTTTTT. Translated: CATTGGFPGELFF.

V is TRBV5-1 and J is TRBJ2-3; D ambiguous. V shed 2 bases and J shed 0 bases, with 7 bases lying between them. The CDR3 consists of 14 residues. CDR1 and CDR2 from the germline V gene are SGHRS and YFSETQ. This CDR3 is CASSLDKSTDTQYF. The CDR3 DNA reads as TGCGCCAGCAGCTTAGACAAAAGCACAGATACGCAGTATTTT.

The chain couples TRBV6-5 to TRBJ1-2; D gene ambiguous. The CDR3 totals 13 residues. In germline, CDR1 is MNHEY, CDR2 SVGAGI. Trimming cost V 9 bases and J 2 bases, with 13 bases left between them. The CDR3 loop is CASLPRLNYGYTF. DNA of the CDR3: TGTGCCAGTCTTCCCCGCCTAAACTATGGCTACACCTTC.

This clone was found once. V and J are TRBV25-1 and TRBJ1-6, with 10 bases aligning to TRBD1. The CDR3 covers 17 residues. Germline values: CDR1 MGHDK, CDR2 SYGVNS. The V segment lost 4 bases and the J segment 6 bases; nucleotides outside the gene matches: 9. As DNA, the CDR3 is TGTGCCAGCAGTGGACGGACAGGGGGTTTACCTAATTCACCCCTCCACTTT. Its translation is CASSGRTGGLPNSPLHF.

The V gene is TRBV3-1 (or the pseudogene TRBV3-2), the J gene TRBJ2-1; 13 nucleotides agree with TRBD2. Germline V CDR1 and CDR2: LGHDT, YNNKEL (reference sequence). The J segment lost 1 base and the V segment lost 4 bases, leaving 13 bases of the junction unmatched. The CDR3 runs to 20 residues. In DNA, the CDR3 is TGTGCCAGCAGCCCGACAGGGACTAGCGGGGCTAGGAAGTCCTACAATGAGCAGTTCTTC. Translating gives CASSPTGTSGARKSYNEQFF.

J is TRBJ2-5 and V is TRBV3-1 (or the pseudogene TRBV3-2); D is unresolved. The CDR3 is 12 amino acids. The germline CDR1 and CDR2 sequences are LGHDT and YNNKEL (reference sequence). The V and J ends lost 0 bases and 9 bases respectively, with 8 bases between them. The CDR3 loop is CASSQDRGPQYF. The DNA of the CDR3 is TGTGCCAGCAGCCAAGATCGAGGTCCCCAGTACTTC.

This chain uses TRBV3-1 (or the pseudogene TRBV3-2) with TRBJ1-2; no clear D gene. Looked up from germline, CDR1 is LGHDT and CDR2 is YNNKEL (reference sequence). V lost 4 bases and J lost 5, with 8 bases in between. CDR3 length: 12 amino acids. CDR3 DNA: TGTGCCAGCAGCCCAGGATTATATGGCTACACCTTC. Its protein product is CASSPGLYGYTF.

The CDR3 loop reads CASSLAPGTGRHGYTF. The CDR3, as DNA: TGTGCCAGCAGCTTAGCCCCCGGGACAGGGAGACATGGCTACACCTTC. This chain connects TRBV7-8 to TRBJ1-2; 9 bases align to TRBD1. Germline V gene sequence: CDR1 SGHVS, CDR2 FQNEAQ. The CDR3 is made up of 16 amino acids. Trimming cost V 0 bases and J 6 bases; bases outside gene matches: 8.

This chain's CDR3 is CASRIAGGTTGELFF. CDR3 nucleotides: TGTGCCAGCAGAATAGCGGGGGGGACTACCGGGGAGCTGTTTTTT. The chain is built from TRBV28 and TRBJ2-2, with 11 bases matching TRBD2. CDR3 size: 15 residues. After removal of 6 bases from V and 5 bases from J, the junction contained 5 bases not matched to a gene. Germline CDR1 reads MDHEN; CDR2 reads SYDVKM.

This clone was seen more than once but under ten times. V usage is TRBV5-1 and J usage is TRBJ1-2; 8 bases are a match to TRBD1. V was pared by 2 bases and J by 7 bases, with 22 bases of the junction left unmatched. Germline V lookup: CDR1 SGHRS, CDR2 YFSETQ. CDR3 size: 19 residues. The DNA for the CDR3 is TGCGCCAGCAGCTTCTTAATTATCAATCCGAGGACAGGGAGGGCTGGCTACACCTTC. This encodes CASSFLIINPRTGRAGYTF.

This chain links TRBV5-1 with TRBJ2-1; D unresolved. This CDR3 comprises 16 residues. The ends were cut back, 0 bases at V and 4 bases at J, with 14 bases in the middle. Germline lookup yields CDR1 SGHRS and CDR2 YFSETQ. The CDR3 DNA sequence: TGCGCCAGCAGCTTGGGACCTTCCCCCGGGTACAATGAGCAGTTCTTC. Translated: CASSLGPSPGYNEQFF.